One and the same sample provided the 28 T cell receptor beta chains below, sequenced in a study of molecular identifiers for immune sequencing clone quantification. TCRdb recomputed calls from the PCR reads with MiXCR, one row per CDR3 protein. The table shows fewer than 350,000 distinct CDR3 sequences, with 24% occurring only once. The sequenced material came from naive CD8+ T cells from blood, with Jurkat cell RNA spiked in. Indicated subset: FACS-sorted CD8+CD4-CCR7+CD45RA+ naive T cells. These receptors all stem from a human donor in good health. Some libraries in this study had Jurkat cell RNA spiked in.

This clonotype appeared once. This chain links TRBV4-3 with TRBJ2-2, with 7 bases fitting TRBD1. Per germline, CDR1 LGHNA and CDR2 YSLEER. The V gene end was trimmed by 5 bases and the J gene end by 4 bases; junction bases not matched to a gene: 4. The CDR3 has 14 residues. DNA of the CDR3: TGCGCCAGCAGCGGGACAGATGTCACCGGGGAGCTGTTTTTT. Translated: CASSGTDVTGELFF.

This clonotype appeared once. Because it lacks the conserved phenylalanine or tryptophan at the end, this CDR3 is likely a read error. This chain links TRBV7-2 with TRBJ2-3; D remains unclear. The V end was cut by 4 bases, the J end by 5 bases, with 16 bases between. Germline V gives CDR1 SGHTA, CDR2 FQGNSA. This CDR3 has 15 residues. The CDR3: CASSYAIVGVDTQYS. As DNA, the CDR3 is TGTGCCAGCAGCTACGCCATCGTAGGTGTAGATACGCAGTATTCT.

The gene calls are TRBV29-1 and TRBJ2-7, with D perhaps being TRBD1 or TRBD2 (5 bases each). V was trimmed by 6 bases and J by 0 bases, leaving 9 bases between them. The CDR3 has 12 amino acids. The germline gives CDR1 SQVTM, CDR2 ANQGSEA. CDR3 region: CSVLGASYEQYF. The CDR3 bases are TGCAGCGTCCTCGGGGCCTCCTACGAGCAGTACTTC.

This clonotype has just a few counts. Here the CDR3 DNA reads TGTGCCAGCAGCTTGGGACCGGGACAGGGGGACACTGAAGCTTTCTTT. This translates into CASSLGPGQGDTEAFF. This chain joins TRBV7-9 and TRBJ1-1; 11 bases fit TRBD1. Germline CDR1 and CDR2: SEHNR and FQNEAQ (reference sequence). The V and J ends lost 3 bases and 3 bases, in that order; junction bases with no gene match: 6. The CDR3 is 16 amino acids.

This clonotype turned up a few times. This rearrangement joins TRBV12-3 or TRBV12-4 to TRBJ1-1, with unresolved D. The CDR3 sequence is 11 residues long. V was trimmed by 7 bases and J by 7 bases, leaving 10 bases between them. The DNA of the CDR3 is TGTGCCAGCACGACGGGAAGTGAAGCTTTCTTT. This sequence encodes CASTTGSEAFF.

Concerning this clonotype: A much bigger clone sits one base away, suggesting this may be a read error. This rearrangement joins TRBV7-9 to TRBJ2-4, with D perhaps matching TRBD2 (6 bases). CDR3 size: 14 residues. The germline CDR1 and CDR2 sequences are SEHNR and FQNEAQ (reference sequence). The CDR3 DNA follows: TGTGCCAACAGCTACGGAGGGGCCAAAAACATTCAGTACTTC. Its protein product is CANSYGGAKNIQYF.

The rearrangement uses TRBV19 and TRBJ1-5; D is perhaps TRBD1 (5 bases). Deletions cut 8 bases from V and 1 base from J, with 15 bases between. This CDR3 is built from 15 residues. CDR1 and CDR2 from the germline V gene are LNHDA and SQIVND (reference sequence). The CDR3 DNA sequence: TGTGCCAGTTCCTACGGGACGAGAAGCAATCAGCCCCAGCATTTT. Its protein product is CASSYGTRSNQPQHF.

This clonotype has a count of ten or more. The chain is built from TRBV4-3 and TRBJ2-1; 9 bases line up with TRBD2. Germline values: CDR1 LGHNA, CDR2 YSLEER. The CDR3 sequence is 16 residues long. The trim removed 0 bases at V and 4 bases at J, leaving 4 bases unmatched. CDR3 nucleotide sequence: TGCGCCAGCAGCCAAGATCTAGCGGGGAGATACAATGAGCAGTTCTTC. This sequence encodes CASSQDLAGRYNEQFF.

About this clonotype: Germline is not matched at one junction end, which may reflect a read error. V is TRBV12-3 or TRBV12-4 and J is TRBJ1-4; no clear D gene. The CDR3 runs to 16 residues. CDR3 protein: CASSPPNILNNDKLFF. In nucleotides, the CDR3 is TGTGCCAGCAGTCCACCTAACATACTTAATAATGATAAACTGTTTTTT.

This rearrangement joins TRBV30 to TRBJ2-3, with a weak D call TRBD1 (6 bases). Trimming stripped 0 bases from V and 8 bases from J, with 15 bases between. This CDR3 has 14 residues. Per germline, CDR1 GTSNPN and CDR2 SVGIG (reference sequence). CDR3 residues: CAWSVGLGQPTQYF. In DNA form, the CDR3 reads TGTGCCTGGAGTGTAGGGCTGGGACAACCTACGCAGTATTTT.

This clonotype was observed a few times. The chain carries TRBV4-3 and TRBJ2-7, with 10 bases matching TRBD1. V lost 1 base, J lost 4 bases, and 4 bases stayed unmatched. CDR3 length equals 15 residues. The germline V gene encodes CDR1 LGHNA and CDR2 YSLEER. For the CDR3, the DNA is TGCGCCAGCAGCCAAGGAAGGGACAGGGGATACGAGCAGTACTTC. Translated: CASSQGRDRGYEQYF.

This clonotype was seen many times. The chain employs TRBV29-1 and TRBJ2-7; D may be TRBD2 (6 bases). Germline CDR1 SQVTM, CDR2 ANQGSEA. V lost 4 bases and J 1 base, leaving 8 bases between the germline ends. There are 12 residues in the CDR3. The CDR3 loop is CSVVRGSYEQYF. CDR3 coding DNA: TGCAGCGTTGTGCGGGGATCCTACGAGCAGTACTTC.

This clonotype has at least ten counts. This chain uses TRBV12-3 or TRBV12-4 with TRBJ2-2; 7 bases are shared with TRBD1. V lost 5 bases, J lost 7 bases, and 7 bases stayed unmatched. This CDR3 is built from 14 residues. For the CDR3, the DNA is TGTGCCAGCAGTGCCGGGACAGCCGGCGGGGAGCTGTTTTTT. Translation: CASSAGTAGGELFF.

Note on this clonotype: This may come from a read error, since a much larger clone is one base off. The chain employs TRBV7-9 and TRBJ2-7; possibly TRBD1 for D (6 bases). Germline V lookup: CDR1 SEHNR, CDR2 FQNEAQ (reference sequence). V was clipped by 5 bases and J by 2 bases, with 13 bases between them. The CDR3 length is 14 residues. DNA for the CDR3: TGTGCCAGCAGCCCACCCGGGACAACCTACGAGCAGTACTTC. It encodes CASSPPGTTYEQYF.

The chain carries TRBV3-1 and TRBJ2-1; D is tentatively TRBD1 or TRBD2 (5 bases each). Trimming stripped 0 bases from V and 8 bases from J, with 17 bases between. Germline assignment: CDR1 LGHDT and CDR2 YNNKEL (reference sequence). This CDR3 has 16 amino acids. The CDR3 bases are TGTGCCAGCAGCCAAGATAGAGGGGCTAGTGGCTATGAGCAGTTCTTC. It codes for CASSQDRGASGYEQFF.

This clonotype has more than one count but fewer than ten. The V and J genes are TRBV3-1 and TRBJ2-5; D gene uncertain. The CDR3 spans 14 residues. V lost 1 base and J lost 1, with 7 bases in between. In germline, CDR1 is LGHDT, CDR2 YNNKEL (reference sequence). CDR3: CASSQAVSQETQYF. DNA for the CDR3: TGTGCCAGCAGCCAAGCGGTAAGCCAAGAGACCCAGTACTTC.

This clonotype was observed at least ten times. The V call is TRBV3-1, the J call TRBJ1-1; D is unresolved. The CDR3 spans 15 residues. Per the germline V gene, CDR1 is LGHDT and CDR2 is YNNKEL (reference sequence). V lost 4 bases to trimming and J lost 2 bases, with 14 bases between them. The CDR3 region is CASSPTPGSNTEAFF. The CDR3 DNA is TGTGCCAGCAGCCCAACACCCGGGAGCAACACTGAAGCTTTCTTT.

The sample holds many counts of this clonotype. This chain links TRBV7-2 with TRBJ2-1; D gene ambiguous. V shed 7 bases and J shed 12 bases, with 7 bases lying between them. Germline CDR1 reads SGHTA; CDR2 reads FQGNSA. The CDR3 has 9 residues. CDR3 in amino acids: CASTPRQFF. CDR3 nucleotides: TGTGCCAGCACCCCCCGGCAGTTCTTC.

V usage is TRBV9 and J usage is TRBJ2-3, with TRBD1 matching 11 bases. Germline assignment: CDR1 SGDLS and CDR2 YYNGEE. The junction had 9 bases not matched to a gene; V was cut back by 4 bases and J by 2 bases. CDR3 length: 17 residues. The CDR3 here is CASSPGRTGGITDTQYF. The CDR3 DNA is TGTGCCAGCAGCCCTGGTCGGACAGGGGGCATCACAGATACGCAGTATTTT.

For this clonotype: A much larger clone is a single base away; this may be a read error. The CDR3 sequence: CASSEALLVQVNYGHTF. DNA for the CDR3: TGTGCCAGCAGTGAAGCGCTTCTTGTACAGGTCAACTATGGCCACACCTTC. The chain has TRBV2 and TRBJ1-2, with D possibly TRBD1 on 5 matching bases. The CDR3 covers 17 residues. From germline, CDR1 is SNHLY and CDR2 FYNNEI.

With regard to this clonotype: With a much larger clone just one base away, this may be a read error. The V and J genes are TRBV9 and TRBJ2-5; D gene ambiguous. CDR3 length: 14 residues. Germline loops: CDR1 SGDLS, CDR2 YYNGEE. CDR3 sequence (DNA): TGTGCCAGCAGCGTATCAGGTGTCTATGAGACCCACTACTTC. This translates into CASSVSGVYETHYF.

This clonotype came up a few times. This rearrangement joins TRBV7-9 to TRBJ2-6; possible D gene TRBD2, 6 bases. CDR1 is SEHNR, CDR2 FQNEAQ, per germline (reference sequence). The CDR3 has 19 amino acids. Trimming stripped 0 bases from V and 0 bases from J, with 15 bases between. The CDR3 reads CASSLAHSPGGSGANVLTF. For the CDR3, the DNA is TGTGCCAGCAGCTTAGCCCACTCCCCCGGGGGCTCTGGGGCCAACGTCCTGACTTTC.

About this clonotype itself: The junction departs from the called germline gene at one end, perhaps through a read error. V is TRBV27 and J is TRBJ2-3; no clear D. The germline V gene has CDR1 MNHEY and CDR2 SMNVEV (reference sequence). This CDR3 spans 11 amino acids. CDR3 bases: TGTGCCTGCAGTTTCGGAGATACGCAGTATTTT. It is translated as CACSFGDTQYF.

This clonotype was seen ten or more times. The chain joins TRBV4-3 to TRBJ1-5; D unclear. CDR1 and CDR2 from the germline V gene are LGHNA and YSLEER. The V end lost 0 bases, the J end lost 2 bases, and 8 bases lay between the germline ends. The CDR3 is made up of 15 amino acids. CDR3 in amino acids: CASSQDLWGNQPQHF. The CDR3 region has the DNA TGCGCCAGCAGCCAAGATCTGTGGGGCAATCAGCCCCAGCATTTT.

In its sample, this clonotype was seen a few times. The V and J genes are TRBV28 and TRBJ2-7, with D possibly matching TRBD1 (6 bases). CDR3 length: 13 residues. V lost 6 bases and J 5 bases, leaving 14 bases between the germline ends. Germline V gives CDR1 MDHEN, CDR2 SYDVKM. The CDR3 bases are TGTGCCAGCAGGCCTGGACAGCTCGACGAGCAGTACTTC. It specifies CASRPGQLDEQYF.

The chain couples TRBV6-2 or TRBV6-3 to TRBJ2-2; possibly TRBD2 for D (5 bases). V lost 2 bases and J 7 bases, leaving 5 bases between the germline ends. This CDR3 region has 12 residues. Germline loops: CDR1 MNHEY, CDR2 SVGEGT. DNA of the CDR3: TGTGCCAGCAGTTACGGAGGCGGGGAGCTGTTTTTT. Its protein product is CASSYGGGELFF.

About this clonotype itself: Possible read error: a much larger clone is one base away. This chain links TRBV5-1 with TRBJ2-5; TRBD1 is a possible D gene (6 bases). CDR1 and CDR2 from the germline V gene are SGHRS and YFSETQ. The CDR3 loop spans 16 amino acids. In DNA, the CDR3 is TGCGCCAGCAGCTTCTTTCAGGGGTCGTACCAAGAGACCCAGCACTTC. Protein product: CASSFFQGSYQETQHF.

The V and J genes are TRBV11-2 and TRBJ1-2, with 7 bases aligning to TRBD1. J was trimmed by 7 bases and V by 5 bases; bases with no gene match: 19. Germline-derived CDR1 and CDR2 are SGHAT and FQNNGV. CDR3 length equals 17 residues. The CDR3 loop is CASSLMDRKVPLIGYTF. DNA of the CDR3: TGTGCCAGCAGCCTCATGGACAGGAAGGTTCCTCTCATTGGCTACACCTTC.